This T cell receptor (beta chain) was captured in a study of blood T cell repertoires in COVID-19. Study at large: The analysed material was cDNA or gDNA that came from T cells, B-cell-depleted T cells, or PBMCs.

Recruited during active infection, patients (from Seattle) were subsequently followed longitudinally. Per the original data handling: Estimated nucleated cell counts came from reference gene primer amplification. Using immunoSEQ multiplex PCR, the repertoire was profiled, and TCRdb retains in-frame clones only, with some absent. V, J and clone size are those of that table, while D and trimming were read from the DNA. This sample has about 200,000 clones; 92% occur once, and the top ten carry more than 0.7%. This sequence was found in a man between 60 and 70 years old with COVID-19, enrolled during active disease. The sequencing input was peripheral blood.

CDR3 amino acids: CASSYYREAGNTIYF. The CDR3 DNA follows: TGTGCCAGCAGTTACTATAGGGAGGCGGGAAACACCATATATTTT. J is TRBJ1-3 and V is TRBV6-5; D uncertain. Trimming left V 1 base short and J 4 bases short, with 11 bases between. Germline loops: CDR1 MNHEY, CDR2 SVGAGI. The CDR3 contains 15 residues.